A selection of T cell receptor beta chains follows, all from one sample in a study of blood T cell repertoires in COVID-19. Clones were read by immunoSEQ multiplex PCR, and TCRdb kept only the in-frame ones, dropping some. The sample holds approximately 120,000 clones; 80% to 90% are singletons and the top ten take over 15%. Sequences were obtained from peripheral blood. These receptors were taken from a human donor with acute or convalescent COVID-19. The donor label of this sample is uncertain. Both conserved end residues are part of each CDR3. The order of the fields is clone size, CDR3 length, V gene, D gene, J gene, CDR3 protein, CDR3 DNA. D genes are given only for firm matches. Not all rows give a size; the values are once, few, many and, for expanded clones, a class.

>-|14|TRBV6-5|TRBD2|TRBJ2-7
CASSYRGLVNEQYF
TGTGCCAGCAGTTACCGGGGACTAGTCAACGAGCAGTACTTC
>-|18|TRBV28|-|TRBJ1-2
CASSFPSAAGGLDYGYTF
TGTGCCAGCAGTTTCCCGTCCGCGGCGGGGGGCTTGGACTATGGCTACACCTTC
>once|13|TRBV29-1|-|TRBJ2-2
CSVEGGGPGELFF
TGCAGCGTTGAAGGTGGAGGGCCCGGGGAGCTGTTTTTT
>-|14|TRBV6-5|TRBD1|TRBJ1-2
CASSSRPGQFGYTF
TGTGCCAGCAGTTCCCGCCCGGGACAGTTTGGCTACACCTTC
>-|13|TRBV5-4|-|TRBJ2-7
CASSLDRSYEQYF
TGTGCCAGCAGCTTGGACAGATCTTACGAGCAGTACTTC
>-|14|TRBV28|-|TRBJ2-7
CASSPGGQGHEQYF
TGTGCCAGCAGCCCCGGCGGCCAGGGGCACGAGCAGTACTTC
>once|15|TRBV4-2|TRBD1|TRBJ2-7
CASSPLSGQGYEQYF
TGTGCCAGCAGCCCACTCTCCGGACAGGGGTACGAGCAGTACTTC
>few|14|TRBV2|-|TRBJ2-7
CASSYGGGVYEQYF
TGTGCCAGCAGTTATGGAGGGGGGGTTTACGAGCAGTACTTC
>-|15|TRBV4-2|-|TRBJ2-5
CASSQVGDSQETQYF
TGTGCCAGCAGCCAAGTCGGGGACTCTCAAGAGACCCAGTACTTC
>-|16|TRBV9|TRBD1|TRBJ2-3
CASSVAPTGGTDTQYF
TGTGCCAGCAGCGTAGCTCCGACAGGGGGGACAGATACGCAGTATTTT
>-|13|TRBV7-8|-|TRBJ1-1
CASSLTGKTEAFF
TGTGCCAGCAGCTTGACCGGGAAAACTGAAGCTTTCTTT
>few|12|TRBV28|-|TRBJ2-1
CASTKSGVAKFF
TGTGCCAGCACCAAGTCGGGGGTTGCGAAGTTCTTC
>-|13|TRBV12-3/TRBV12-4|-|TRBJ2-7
CASSTGRLYEQYF
TGTGCCAGCAGTACAGGGAGACTCTACGAGCAGTACTTC
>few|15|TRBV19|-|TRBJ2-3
CASSLPGASTDTQYF
TGTGCCAGTAGTTTGCCAGGGGCTAGCACAGATACGCAGTATTTT
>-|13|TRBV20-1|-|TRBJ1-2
CSASVRTNYGYTF
TGCAGTGCTAGTGTCAGGACTAACTATGGCTACACCTTC
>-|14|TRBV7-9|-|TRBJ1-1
CASSLGGGNTEAFF
TGTGCCAGCAGCTTAGGAGGGGGTAACACTGAAGCTTTCTTT